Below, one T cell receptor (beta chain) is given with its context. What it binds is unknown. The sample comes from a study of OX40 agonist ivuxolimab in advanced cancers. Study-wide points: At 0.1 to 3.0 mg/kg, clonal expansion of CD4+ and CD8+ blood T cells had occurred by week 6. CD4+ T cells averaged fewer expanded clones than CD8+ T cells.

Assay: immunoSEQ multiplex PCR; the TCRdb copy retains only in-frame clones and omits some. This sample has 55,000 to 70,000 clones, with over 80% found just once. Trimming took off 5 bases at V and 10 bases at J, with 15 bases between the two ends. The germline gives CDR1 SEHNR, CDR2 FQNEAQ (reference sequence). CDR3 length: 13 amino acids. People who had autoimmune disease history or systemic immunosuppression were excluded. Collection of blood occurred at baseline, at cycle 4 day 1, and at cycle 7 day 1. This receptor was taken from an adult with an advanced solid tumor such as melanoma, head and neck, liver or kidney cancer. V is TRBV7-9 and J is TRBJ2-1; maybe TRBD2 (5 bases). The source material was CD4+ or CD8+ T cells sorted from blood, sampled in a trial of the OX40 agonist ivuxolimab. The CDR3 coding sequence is TGTGCCAGCAGCCCCAACCGGGAACAGGAGCAGTTCTTC. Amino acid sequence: CASSPNREQEQFF.